The 11 T cell receptor beta chains below all came from one sample that was sequenced in a study of cytomegalovirus exposure and HLA in healthy donors. Both 60 Vbeta primers and 13 Jbeta primers went into the PCR. The data were produced by immunoSEQ multiplex PCR, yet TCRdb's version contains in-frame clones alone and is incomplete. The sample records 120,000 or so clones, over 70% being singletons. The sequencing input was PBMCs. The receptors shown here come from a woman in her forties or fifties in good health and CMV-seronegative.

V is TRBV7-2 and J is TRBJ2-1; 13 nucleotides line up with TRBD2. Trimming took 5 bases from V and 4 from J; bases not matched to a gene: 5. CDR1 is SGHTA, CDR2 FQGNSA, per germline. The CDR3 loop spans 16 amino acids. As DNA, the CDR3 is TGTGCCAGCAGCCTCAGGACTAGCGGGGGTTACAATGAGCAGTTCTTC. This translates into CASSLRTSGGYNEQFF.

This sequence joins TRBV27 and TRBJ1-5, with TRBD1 matching over 9 bases. V lost 2 bases, J lost 5 bases, and 1 base stayed unmatched. Germline-derived CDR1 and CDR2 are MNHEY and SMNVEV (reference sequence). The CDR3 is 14 amino acids. The chain's CDR3 is CASSLNRGHQPQHF. CDR3 bases: TGTGCCAGCAGTTTAAACAGGGGGCATCAGCCCCAGCATTTT.

The sample holds a few counts of this clone. The gene calls are TRBV14 and TRBJ2-3, with TRBD2 matching 12 bases. The germline gives CDR1 SGHDN, CDR2 FVKESK. The V gene end was trimmed by 4 bases and the J gene end by 2 bases; junction bases not matched to a gene: 4. The CDR3 totals 16 residues. The chain's CDR3 is CASSRGLAGTTDTQYF. CDR3 sequence (DNA): TGTGCCAGCAGCCGAGGACTAGCGGGAACCACAGATACGCAGTATTTT. The full variable domain, in which reference TRBV14 and TRBJ2-3 provide the parts outside the CDR3, is EAGVTQFPSHSVIEKGQTVTLRCDPISGHDNLYWYRRVMGKEIKFLLHFVKESKQDESGMPNNRFLAERTGGTYSTLKVQPAELEDSGVYFCASSRGLAGTTDTQYFGPGTRLTVL.

The count of this clone is one. The chain is built from TRBV14 and TRBJ2-5; 12 bases fit TRBD1. The CDR3 is 16 residues long. CDR1 SGHDN and CDR2 FVKESK come from the germline V gene. With 3 bases clipped from V and 5 bases from J, the junction kept 7 bases outside the gene matches. The CDR3, as DNA: TGTGCCAGCAGCCATGCTTGGGACAGGGGGCCGGAGACCCAGTACTTC. Translation gives CASSHAWDRGPETQYF.

The sample holds a few counts of this clone. V gene TRBV5-1 combines with J gene TRBJ2-7; 9 bases match TRBD1. Losses at the gene ends were 4 bases for V and 3 bases for J; bases not matched to a gene: 5. This CDR3 comprises 14 residues. Germline assignment: CDR1 SGHRS and CDR2 YFSETQ. CDR3 nucleotides: TGCGCCAGCAGCCTGACAGGGGGGATCTACGAGCAGTACTTC. It is translated as CASSLTGGIYEQYF.

The chain has TRBV29-1 and TRBJ1-2, with 7 bases fitting TRBD1. With 5 bases clipped from V and 2 bases from J, the junction kept 8 bases outside the gene matches. The germline CDR1 and CDR2 sequences are SQVTM and ANQGSEA. The CDR3 runs 14 residues. The CDR3 DNA is TGCAGCGTTACCCCCGAGGGGGCGAACTATGGCTACACCTTC. It is translated as CSVTPEGANYGYTF.

The chain combines TRBV30 with TRBJ2-5; possible D gene TRBD2, 6 bases. V lost 4 bases and J 4 bases, leaving 16 bases between the germline ends. Germline CDR1 GTSNPN, CDR2 SVGIG (reference sequence). This CDR3 contains 14 residues. CDR3 region: CAWNRLGGGETQYF. DNA of the CDR3: TGTGCCTGGAATCGACTAGGTGGGGGAGAGACCCAGTACTTC. Looking up the rest from reference TRBV30 and TRBJ2-5 gives the full variable domain: SQTIHQWPATLVQPVGSPLSLECTVEGTSNPNLYWYRQAAGRGLQLLFYSVGIGQISSEVPQNLSASRPQDRQFILSSKKLLLSDSGFYLCAWNRLGGGETQYFGPGTRLLVL.

This chain connects TRBV28 to TRBJ1-5; TRBD1 matches 9 bases. Germline CDR1 reads MDHEN; CDR2 reads SYDVKM. V shed 6 bases, J shed 7 bases, and the junction held 10 bases outside the gene matches. The CDR3 is 15 amino acids. The CDR3 loop is CASRTGTGLTQPQHF. The CDR3 nucleotides read TGTGCCAGCAGAACCGGGACAGGGTTAACGCAGCCCCAGCATTTT.

The chain carries TRBV11-2 and TRBJ2-1; 8 bases are a match to TRBD2. Trimming at V came to 0 bases and at J to 12 bases, leaving 7 bases not matched to a gene. Germline CDR1 is SGHAT and CDR2 is FQNNGV. The CDR3 has 14 amino acids. The CDR3 DNA reads as TGTGCCAGCAGCTTAGAAACTAGCGGTTTCGGGCAGTTCTTC. It translates to CASSLETSGFGQFF. The variable domain in full, completed from reference TRBV11-2 and TRBJ2-1, reads EAGVAQSPRYKIIEKRQSVAFWCNPISGHATLYWYQQILGQGPKLLIQFQNNGVVDDSQLPKDRFSAERLKGVDSTLKIQPAKLEDSAVYLCASSLETSGFGQFFGPGTRLTVL.

CDR3 protein: CASSQVRGGEAFF. CDR3 nucleotides: TGTGCCAGCAGCCAAGTTAGGGGCGGTGAAGCTTTCTTT. The J gene is TRBJ1-1, the V gene TRBV6-1, with a weak D call TRBD1 (5 bases). Trimming left V 6 bases short and J 7 bases short, with 15 bases between. The length of the CDR3 is 13 residues. Looked up from germline, CDR1 is MNHNS and CDR2 is SASEGT.

The rearrangement joins TRBV27 to TRBJ2-1; 7 bases match TRBD2. Germline lookup yields CDR1 MNHEY and CDR2 SMNVEV (reference sequence). The CDR3 runs to 16 residues. V lost 4 bases to trimming and J lost 0 bases; unmatched junction nucleotides: 6. The chain's CDR3 is CASSYSSGDSYNEQFF. The CDR3, as DNA: TGTGCCAGCAGTTACTCAAGCGGGGACTCCTACAATGAGCAGTTCTTC.